This TCR beta chain was sequenced for a study of blood T cell repertoires in COVID-19. Between the trimmed V and J ends, which lost 2 bases and 0 bases, there was a span of 11 bases. Germline CDR1 and CDR2: SNHLY and FYNNEI. There are 17 residues in the CDR3. Sequenced by immunoSEQ multiplex PCR; TCRdb stores in-frame clones only, minus some. The repertoire holds roughly 170,000 clones, approximately 85% seen once, with 8.1% in the top ten. Sequencing input: peripheral blood. This receptor was taken from a woman aged 60-75 years with COVID-19, enrolled during active disease. The chain has TRBV2 and TRBJ1-6; unclear D gene. Written as DNA, the CDR3 is TGTGCCAGCAGTGAAAGACTCCGGAGCTCCTATAATTCACCCCTCCACTTT. Translated, it gives CASSERLRSSYNSPLHF.